A single sample is the source of the 6 T cell receptor beta chains below, sequenced in a study of T cell responses to AZD1222 COVID-19 vaccine. Sequencing was performed with immunoSEQ multiplex PCR; in TCRdb, only in-frame clones are kept and a portion is missing. The top ten clones hold around 6% of a sample with approximately 80,000 clones, 85% to 90% of them seen once. The specimen was peripheral blood, collected on day 0 of AZD1222 vaccination. The source of these receptors is an adult in good health.

The chain employs TRBV19 and TRBJ1-2; TRBD1 matches 8 bases. CDR1 is LNHDA, CDR2 SQIVND, per germline (reference sequence). The V segment lost 3 bases and the J segment 5 bases; nucleotides outside the gene matches: 11. The CDR3 has 16 amino acids. The CDR3 sequence: CASSIFGRDRSYGYTF. The CDR3 bases are TGTGCCAGTAGTATTTTCGGAAGGGACAGGTCATATGGCTACACCTTC.

J is TRBJ1-1 and V is TRBV2, with D perhaps matching TRBD1 (5 bases). The CDR3 is 14 residues long. Looked up from germline, CDR1 is SNHLY and CDR2 is FYNNEI. V was trimmed by 5 bases and J by 4 bases, leaving 14 bases between them. This CDR3 reads CASSTGRSFTEAFF. For the CDR3, the DNA is TGTGCCAGCAGTACGGGACGATCCTTCACTGAAGCTTTCTTT.

This rearrangement joins TRBV5-1 to TRBJ1-4, with D possibly being TRBD1 (5 bases). Germline assignment: CDR1 SGHRS and CDR2 YFSETQ. This CDR3 has 15 residues. Trimming pared 2 bases from V and 3 bases from J, leaving 11 bases between. Here the CDR3 DNA reads TGCGCCAGCAGCTTAGTCGCAGGGTCTAATGAAAAACTGTTTTTT. Amino acids: CASSLVAGSNEKLFF.

This sequence joins TRBV10-3 and TRBJ1-3; D ambiguous. Deletions cut 4 bases from V and 7 bases from J, with 20 bases between. Germline V gives CDR1 ENHRY, CDR2 SYGVKD. The CDR3 spans 16 residues. CDR3 bases: TGTGCCATCAGTGCCCTATCGAGAAGAGATGGCAACACCATATATTTT. It yields the protein CAISALSRRDGNTIYF.

The rearrangement uses TRBV6-5 and TRBJ2-2; D not resolved. The CDR3 has 12 residues. The ends were cut back, 5 bases at V and 5 bases at J, with 6 bases in the middle. The germline gives CDR1 MNHEY, CDR2 SVGAGI. The CDR3 DNA reads TGTGCCAGCAGTCCCACGACCGGGGAGCTGTTTTTT. Its translation is CASSPTTGELFF.

The V and J genes are TRBV11-2 and TRBJ1-4, with TRBD1 matching 7 bases. The V segment lost 0 bases and the J segment 0 bases; nucleotides outside the gene matches: 1. CDR1 and CDR2 from the germline V gene are SGHAT and FQNNGV. The CDR3 is 16 amino acids. The CDR3 region is CASSLDDRATNEKLFF. The CDR3 region has the DNA TGTGCCAGCAGCTTAGACGACAGGGCAACTAATGAAAAACTGTTTTTT.